The 19 T cell receptor beta chains below all came from one sample that was sequenced in a study of T cell clones after liver transplantation. Profiled with immunoSEQ multiplex PCR; TCRdb holds only in-frame clones, not every one. This table has 55,000 to 75,000 clones, less than 85% appearing once. The input for sequencing was CD4+ T cells from blood, taken at the roughly 16-month timepoint. All receptors come from a human patient who received a liver transplant. The graft donor may be the source of some T cells.

V is TRBV7-8 and J is TRBJ2-1, with unresolved D. Germline V gene sequence: CDR1 SGHVS, CDR2 FQNEAQ. V was shortened by 1 base and J by 0 bases, with 10 bases between the two germline ends. The length of the CDR3 is 16 residues. The CDR3 protein is CASSLGGSSSYNEQFF. CDR3 nucleotide sequence: TGTGCCAGCAGCTTAGGAGGATCTAGCTCCTACAATGAGCAGTTCTTC.

This clone is a singleton in its sample. V usage is TRBV15 and J usage is TRBJ2-2; 8 bases agree with TRBD1. The CDR3 length is 19 residues. Trimming removed 0 bases from V and 6 bases from J; junction bases left unmatched: 15. From germline, CDR1 is LNHNV and CDR2 YYDKDF (reference sequence). CDR3 nucleotide sequence: TGTGCCACCAGCAGAGATCATACCAGGGGGCAAGAGTGGCCCGGGGAGCTGTTTTTT. Amino acids: CATSRDHTRGQEWPGELFF.

The rearrangement joins TRBV30 to TRBJ1-4; TRBD1 is a possible D gene (5 bases). Germline CDR1 GTSNPN, CDR2 SVGIG (reference sequence). V was pared by 4 bases and J by 7 bases, with 19 bases between. The CDR3 totals 15 residues. CDR3 nucleotides: TGTGCCTGGACCACGGCGGGGGGGTCGGGTGAAAAACTGTTTTTT. Protein: CAWTTAGGSGEKLFF.

This clone was counted between two and nine times. The chain combines TRBV7-8 with TRBJ2-2; 14 bases align to TRBD2. Germline CDR1 is SGHVS and CDR2 is FQNEAQ. The CDR3 spans 17 residues. V was clipped by 5 bases and J by 2 bases; unmatched bases: 4. The CDR3 bases are TGTGCCAGCAGCCGGACTAGCGGGAGGCCCAACACCGGGGAGCTGTTTTTT. Its protein is CASSRTSGRPNTGELFF.

CDR3: CASSSTSGSHNEQFF. The DNA of the CDR3 is TGTGCCAGCAGTTCGACTAGCGGGAGCCACAATGAGCAGTTCTTC. The V and J genes are TRBV6-5 and TRBJ2-1, with 12 bases lining up with TRBD2. This CDR3 is built from 15 residues. V lost 4 bases and J lost 5; bases outside the gene matches: 3. Per the germline V gene, CDR1 is MNHEY and CDR2 is SVGAGI.

This chain uses TRBV18 with TRBJ2-5; 9 positions agree with TRBD2. The CDR3 is made up of 19 amino acids. With V trimmed by 2 bases and J by 5 bases, 18 bases remained unmatched. Germline-derived CDR1 and CDR2 are KGHSH and LQKENI. CDR3 residues: CASSPSLRLAGIDLETQYF. The CDR3 DNA reads TGTGCCAGCTCACCATCGTTAAGGCTAGCGGGAATCGATCTGGAGACCCAGTACTTC.

This chain joins TRBV4-3 and TRBJ1-2, with a tentative D call TRBD1 (5 bases). CDR3 length: 16 amino acids. V was pared by 1 base and J by 0 bases, with 12 bases between. From germline, CDR1 is LGHNA and CDR2 YSLEER. The CDR3 bases are TGCGCCAGCAGCCAAGGTTTAACAGGCCCTAACTATGGCTACACCTTC. It encodes CASSQGLTGPNYGYTF.

The chain uses TRBV5-1 and TRBJ2-5, with D tentatively TRBD1 or TRBD2 (5 bases each). Trimming took 7 bases from V and 2 from J, leaving 12 bases between them. Germline V gives CDR1 SGHRS, CDR2 YFSETQ. The CDR3 sequence is 13 residues long. The CDR3 reads CASGTDIQETQYF. CDR3 nucleotide sequence: TGCGCCAGCGGGACCGACATACAAGAGACCCAGTACTTC.

CDR3 protein: CASSPGQGRGYTF. In DNA form, the CDR3 reads TGTGCCAGCAGCCCGGGACAGGGTCGGGGCTACACCTTC. The chain carries TRBV7-2 and TRBJ1-2, with 9 bases matching TRBD1. Losses at the gene ends were 5 bases for V and 8 bases for J; bases not matched to a gene: 6. The CDR3 has 13 residues. The germline CDR1 and CDR2 sequences are SGHTA and FQGNSA.

The chain has TRBV29-1 and TRBJ1-1; maybe TRBD1 (5 bases). This CDR3 region has 14 residues. Deletions cut 4 bases from V and 0 bases from J, with 12 bases between. Germline V gene lookup returns CDR1 SQVTM and CDR2 ANQGSEA. The CDR3 region has the DNA TGCAGCGTTGCGGAGGGGATCCTGAACACTGAAGCTTTCTTT. It translates to CSVAEGILNTEAFF. The full variable domain, in which reference TRBV29-1 and TRBJ1-1 provide the parts outside the CDR3, is SAVISQKPSRDICQRGTSLTIQCQVDSQVTMMFWYRQQPGQSLTLIATANQGSEATYESGFVIDKFPISRPNLTFSTLTVSNMSPEDSSIYLCSVAEGILNTEAFFGQGTRLTVV.

The V and J genes are TRBV7-6 and TRBJ1-6; D is possibly TRBD1 (6 bases). V shed 5 bases and J shed 7 bases, with 18 bases lying between them. The V gene's germline CDR1 is SGHVS and CDR2 FNYEAQ. CDR3 length: 16 amino acids. Written as DNA, the CDR3 is TGTGCCAGCAGCGGCGCCTTACAGGGCGGAAATTCACCCCTCCACTTT. Translated: CASSGALQGGNSPLHF.

The rearrangement joins TRBV28 to TRBJ2-7, with 8 bases identical to TRBD1. Germline CDR1 reads MDHEN; CDR2 reads SYDVKM. Germline trimming cut 6 bases from V and 2 bases from J; bases unmatched to any gene: 6. This CDR3 comprises 14 residues. The CDR3, as DNA: TGTGCCAGCAGAGAGACAGGGGCTCCCTACGAGCAGTACTTC. Translating it yields CASRETGAPYEQYF.

V and J are TRBV7-2 and TRBJ2-5, with TRBD2 matching 8 bases. From germline, CDR1 is SGHTA and CDR2 FQGNSA. The CDR3 spans 15 residues. After removal of 1 base from V and 1 base from J, the junction contained 2 bases not matched to a gene. Here the CDR3 reads CASSLVRGGQETQYF. DNA for the CDR3: TGTGCCAGCAGCTTAGTCCGGGGGGGCCAAGAGACCCAGTACTTC.

This chain joins TRBV6-6 and TRBJ2-1, with 9 bases aligning to TRBD1. There are 14 residues in the CDR3. Germline V CDR1 and CDR2: MNHNY, SVGAGI (reference sequence). V trimming: 6 bases; J trimming: 7 bases; junction bases outside the gene matches: 7. The CDR3 DNA reads as TGTGCCAGCAGGGACAGGGGCGCAACGAATGAGCAGTTCTTC. This gives the protein CASRDRGATNEQFF.

This clone was picked up many times. The V call is TRBV10-1, the J call TRBJ2-3; the D is unclear. The CDR3 runs to 13 residues. Germline CDR1 reads WNHNN; CDR2 reads SYGVQD (reference sequence). V gave up 10 bases and J gave up 0 bases, with 11 bases separating them. The DNA of the CDR3 is TGCGCCACTAGACAAGATAGCACAGATACGCAGTATTTT. Its translation is CATRQDSTDTQYF.

The gene calls are TRBV2 and TRBJ2-3; TRBD1 agrees at 7 bases. The V gene end was trimmed by 5 bases and the J gene end by 0 bases; junction bases not matched to a gene: 5. Germline V gene lookup returns CDR1 SNHLY and CDR2 FYNNEI. The CDR3 extends over 15 amino acids. CDR3 amino acids: CASSPQDRSTDTQYF. The CDR3 DNA reads TGTGCCAGCAGTCCCCAGGACAGGAGCACAGATACGCAGTATTTT.

The chain combines TRBV6-5 with TRBJ2-7, with 8 bases lining up with TRBD2. The V and J ends lost 7 bases and 1 base, in that order; junction bases with no gene match: 6. Germline CDR1 MNHEY, CDR2 SVGAGI. The CDR3 has 14 amino acids. This chain's CDR3 is CASTRAGVSYEQYV. The CDR3 nucleotides are TGTGCCAGCACCCGAGCGGGAGTATCCTACGAGCAGTACGTC.

The rearrangement uses TRBV25-1 and TRBJ2-5; no clear D gene. This CDR3 spans 14 amino acids. V gave up 2 bases and J gave up 2 bases, with 9 bases separating them. Looked up from germline, CDR1 is MGHDK and CDR2 is SYGVNS. CDR3 sequence (DNA): TGTGCCAGCAGTGAACCCGGTCGGCAAGAGACCCAGTACTTC. Translating gives CASSEPGRQETQYF.

This clone was recorded a few times. The chain links TRBV6-1 to TRBJ1-2; D uncertain. The CDR3 covers 13 residues. Germline V CDR1 and CDR2: MNHNS, SASEGT. The germline V and J ends were trimmed by 6 bases and 5 bases, with 13 bases remaining between them. As DNA, the CDR3 is TGTGCCAGCAGGTCCGGGCTGGGGTATGGCTACACCTTC. Protein: CASRSGLGYGYTF.